The 26 T cell receptor beta chains in this list originate from one sample, sequenced in a study of CD8 T cells in Susac syndrome. It was with random hexamers that roughly 0.5 to 1 ug RNA was reverse transcribed. TCRdb passed the immunoSEQ multiplex PCR reads through MiXCR, listing each CDR3 protein once. The sample yields roughly 130,000 distinct CDR3 sequences, around 96% seen once. Source material: CD4+ T cells from PBMCs. The receptors were gathered from a human donor in good health.

The chain combines TRBV3-1 with TRBJ1-3; D is undetermined. V gave up 6 bases and J gave up 11 bases, with 17 bases separating them. The CDR3 has 13 residues. Germline V gene data show CDR1 as LGHDT and CDR2 as YNNKEL (reference sequence). The CDR3 DNA follows: TGTGCCAGCAGGGCTCTTGTAGGGCATTCCATATATTTT. It is translated as CASRALVGHSIYF.

The chain uses TRBV2 and TRBJ2-7; TRBD1 aligns across 8 bases. V was pared by 4 bases and J by 0 bases, with 5 bases of the junction left unmatched. The germline CDR1 and CDR2 sequences are SNHLY and FYNNEI. The CDR3 runs 15 residues. DNA of the CDR3: TGTGCCAGCAGTGGGGCCGGGACAGGCTCCTACGAGCAGTACTTC. This gives the protein CASSGAGTGSYEQYF.

The CDR3 reads CASSLSGRGVDEQFF. CDR3 coding DNA: TGTGCCAGCAGCCTAAGCGGGAGGGGGGTCGATGAGCAGTTCTTC. The chain couples TRBV9 to TRBJ2-1, with TRBD2 matching 10 bases. V lost 4 bases to trimming and J lost 8 bases; unmatched junction nucleotides: 9. CDR3 length: 15 residues. The germline V gene has CDR1 SGDLS and CDR2 YYNGEE.

This chain connects TRBV28 to TRBJ2-7, with D uncertain. CDR3 length: 15 residues. Trimming removed 2 bases from V and 0 bases from J, with 11 bases in between. CDR1 is MDHEN, CDR2 SYDVKM, per germline. CDR3 in DNA: TGTGCCAGCAGTTTAGAGCCAGTGAGCTCCTACGAGCAGTACTTC. Amino acid sequence: CASSLEPVSSYEQYF.

This clonotype was detected once. The chain couples TRBV27 to TRBJ2-7, with TRBD2 identical over 15 bases. Germline assignment: CDR1 MNHEY and CDR2 SMNVEV (reference sequence). The CDR3 is 18 amino acids. The V gene end was trimmed by 4 bases and the J gene end by 6 bases; junction bases not matched to a gene: 13. CDR3 DNA sequence: TGTGCCAGCAGTTCCTCCCGGACTAGCGGGAGGGTCAGACTCGAGCAGTACTTC. Its translation is CASSSSRTSGRVRLEQYF.

This clonotype was seen more than once but under ten times. This chain uses TRBV13 with TRBJ2-5, with 7 bases lining up with TRBD1. Germline-derived CDR1 and CDR2 are PRHDT and FYEKMQ (reference sequence). The CDR3 sequence is 13 residues long. Trimming cost V 5 bases and J 3 bases; bases outside gene matches: 3. In DNA, the CDR3 is TGTGCCAGCAGCCCCGGACAGGAAGAGACCCAGTACTTC. This sequence encodes CASSPGQEETQYF.

The rearrangement uses TRBV20-1 and TRBJ2-7; D tentatively fits TRBD1 or TRBD2 (5 bases each). Germline V CDR1 and CDR2: DFQATT, SNEGSKA (reference sequence). The CDR3 covers 15 residues. Trimming shortened V by 5 bases and J by 1 base, and 18 bases separated the two germline ends. The CDR3 region has the DNA TGCAGTGCTGAGGGCGCGCAGGGCCCATCCTACGAGCAGTACTTC. It specifies CSAEGAQGPSYEQYF.

The chain employs TRBV20-1 and TRBJ2-3; perhaps TRBD2 as D (6 bases). V lost 0 bases to trimming and J lost 3 bases, with 13 bases between them. CDR3 length: 15 residues. Germline assignment: CDR1 DFQATT and CDR2 SNEGSKA (reference sequence). The CDR3 here is CSARDPRERTDTQYF. The CDR3 DNA reads TGCAGTGCTAGAGATCCCCGGGAGAGGACAGATACGCAGTATTTT.

This sequence joins TRBV9 and TRBJ2-2; 7 bases match TRBD1. Germline V CDR1 and CDR2: SGDLS, YYNGEE. The CDR3 is made up of 17 amino acids. With V trimmed by 4 bases and J by 5 bases, 14 bases remained unmatched. The CDR3 loop reads CASSPNRGKAGTGELFF. CDR3 nucleotide sequence: TGTGCCAGCAGCCCCAACAGGGGAAAAGCCGGAACCGGGGAGCTGTTTTTT.

V is TRBV5-6 and J is TRBJ2-5, with 13 nucleotides matching TRBD2. CDR1 is SGHDT and CDR2 is YYEEEE in the germline V gene. V trimming: 2 bases; J trimming: 4 bases; junction bases outside the gene matches: 20. There are 21 residues in the CDR3. For the CDR3, the DNA is TGTGCCAGCAGCTTAACCTCATGGACTAGCGGGAGAGTGACCCCGACAGAGACCCAGTACTTC. It specifies CASSLTSWTSGRVTPTETQYF.

The V gene is TRBV25-1, the J gene TRBJ2-3; D is undetermined. Looked up from germline, CDR1 is MGHDK and CDR2 is SYGVNS. Trimming removed 2 bases at V and 2 bases at J, with 5 bases between. The CDR3 is made up of 13 amino acids. The CDR3 bases are TGTGCCAGCAGTGAACCGTTCACAGATACGCAGTATTTT. It yields the protein CASSEPFTDTQYF. Full variable domain (outside the CDR3, taken from reference TRBV25-1 and TRBJ2-3): EADIYQTPRYLVIGTGKKITLECSQTMGHDKMYWYQQDPGMELHLIHYSYGVNSTEKGDLSSESTVSRIRTEHFPLTLESARPSHTSQYLCASSEPFTDTQYFGPGTRLTVL.

V usage is TRBV7-9 and J usage is TRBJ1-4, with a weak D call TRBD1 (5 bases). Trimming cost V 5 bases and J 4 bases, with 14 bases left between them. The CDR3 sequence is 15 residues long. CDR1 SEHNR and CDR2 FQNEAQ come from the germline V gene (reference sequence). The chain's CDR3 is CASSPGRGLNEKLFF. The CDR3 region has the DNA TGTGCCAGCAGCCCTGGGCGGGGCCTTAATGAAAAACTGTTTTTT.

The rearrangement joins TRBV20-1 to TRBJ2-7, with 10 bases that match TRBD1. CDR1 is DFQATT and CDR2 is SNEGSKA in the germline V gene (reference sequence). The CDR3 length is 15 residues. After removal of 5 bases from V and 5 bases from J, the junction contained 12 bases not matched to a gene. The CDR3 bases are TGCAGTGCTGCCCGACAGGGGGCGGTAACTGACGAGCAGTACTTC. It translates to CSAARQGAVTDEQYF.

CDR3 residues: CSATALVGTNQPQHF. In DNA, the CDR3 is TGCAGTGCAACAGCCCTGGTCGGGACAAATCAGCCCCAGCATTTT. The chain is built from TRBV20-1 and TRBJ1-5, with a tentative D call TRBD1 (6 bases). V lost 6 bases to trimming and J lost 4 bases, with 19 bases between them. Germline CDR1 reads DFQATT; CDR2 reads SNEGSKA (reference sequence). The CDR3 length is 15 residues.

CDR3 coding DNA: TGTGCCAGCAGCTTGGCTTCAGGGATCACTGAAGCTTTCTTT. Protein product: CASSLASGITEAFF. V gene TRBV5-6 combines with J gene TRBJ1-1, with a possible D match to TRBD1 (5 bases). The CDR3 sequence is 14 residues long. V shed 0 bases and J shed 4 bases, with 10 bases lying between them. The germline V gene encodes CDR1 SGHDT and CDR2 YYEEEE.

The chain links TRBV7-2 to TRBJ2-2, with TRBD2 identical over 11 bases. CDR3 size: 16 residues. The germline V gene has CDR1 SGHTA and CDR2 FQGNSA. With 2 bases clipped from V and 4 bases from J, the junction kept 3 bases outside the gene matches. CDR3 coding DNA: TGTGCCAGCAGCTTAAGGCTAGCGGGAGGCACCGGGGAGCTGTTTTTT. It translates to CASSLRLAGGTGELFF. The complete variable domain, with remaining parts taken from reference TRBV7-2 and TRBJ2-2, reads GAGVSQSPSNKVTEKGKDVELRCDPISGHTALYWYRQSLGQGLEFLIYFQGNSAPDKSGLPSDRFSAERTGGSVSTLTIQRTQQEDSAVYLCASSLRLAGGTGELFFGEGSRLTVL.

The CDR3 region has the DNA TGTGCCAGCAGAGGACAGGTCTTAGCTAACTATGGCTACACCTTC. It codes for CASRGQVLANYGYTF. The chain uses TRBV2 and TRBJ1-2; 7 nucleotides agree with TRBD1. The ends lost 6 bases at V and 0 bases at J; junction bases unmatched: 7. Looked up from germline, CDR1 is SNHLY and CDR2 is FYNNEI. The CDR3 is made up of 15 amino acids.

The rearrangement joins TRBV24-1 to TRBJ2-5; 8 nucleotides agree with TRBD2. Germline V gene sequence: CDR1 KGHDR, CDR2 SFDVKD. V shed 3 bases and J 5 bases; nucleotides not matched to a gene: 10. The CDR3 runs to 16 residues. In nucleotides, the CDR3 is TGTGCCACCAGTGATGGGACTGGCGGGAGGTCGGAGACCCAGTACTTC. As protein: CATSDGTGGRSETQYF.

The CDR3 nucleotides read TGTGCCACCAGTGATTTAGGGAGCGGGAGTTCTGCAGATACGCAGTATTTT. It specifies CATSDLGSGSSADTQYF. The chain combines TRBV24-1 with TRBJ2-3; 8 nucleotides align to TRBD2. After removal of 1 base from V and 4 bases from J, the junction contained 9 bases not matched to a gene. The CDR3 totals 17 residues. CDR1 is KGHDR and CDR2 is SFDVKD in the germline V gene.

This chain links TRBV19 with TRBJ2-4; D unclear. In germline, CDR1 is LNHDA, CDR2 SQIVND (reference sequence). V lost 1 base and J lost 8, with 9 bases in between. The CDR3 covers 13 residues. CDR3 coding DNA: TGTGCCAGTAGTATAGGCTGGGCGGACATTCAGTACTTC. This gives the protein CASSIGWADIQYF.

V usage is TRBV2 and J usage is TRBJ1-5; no clear D gene. V shed 4 bases and J shed 9 bases, with 13 bases lying between them. Germline V gene sequence: CDR1 SNHLY, CDR2 FYNNEI. CDR3 length equals 13 residues. CDR3: CASSVRAGVPQHF. In DNA, the CDR3 is TGTGCCAGCAGTGTGAGGGCCGGCGTGCCCCAGCATTTT.

The chain has TRBV28 and TRBJ2-5; 8 bases are a match to TRBD1. J gave up 2 bases and V 4 bases, and 6 bases lay outside the gene matches. Germline V gives CDR1 MDHEN, CDR2 SYDVKM. This CDR3 has 15 amino acids. DNA of the CDR3: TGTGCCAGCAGTTCGACAGGGGTAGGTCAAGAGACCCAGTACTTC. Its protein is CASSSTGVGQETQYF.

The chain recombines TRBV5-4 with TRBJ2-5; 8 nucleotides align to TRBD1. Germline values: CDR1 SGHNT, CDR2 YYREEE (reference sequence). After removal of 1 base from V and 2 bases from J, the junction contained 4 bases not matched to a gene. The CDR3 has 15 residues. In DNA, the CDR3 is TGTGCCAGCAGCTTGACAGGGGGAACTCAAGAGACCCAGTACTTC. It yields the protein CASSLTGGTQETQYF.

The CDR3 nucleotides are TGCGCCAGCAGCTTGGAACTAGGCTACGAGCAGTACTTC. Translation: CASSLELGYEQYF. V is TRBV5-1 and J is TRBJ2-7; D might be TRBD2 (5 bases). Germline CDR1 reads SGHRS; CDR2 reads YFSETQ. This CDR3 is 13 amino acids long. V shed 0 bases and J shed 3 bases, with 7 bases lying between them.

The V gene is TRBV29-1, the J gene TRBJ1-1, with a possible D match to TRBD1 (5 bases). This CDR3 comprises 14 residues. Germline V CDR1 and CDR2: SQVTM, ANQGSEA. V lost 1 base, J lost 2 bases, and 11 bases lay in between. CDR3 amino acids: CSVEARRGNTEAFF. DNA of the CDR3: TGCAGCGTTGAAGCCCGGCGGGGCAACACTGAAGCTTTCTTT.

The count of this clonotype is one. The chain carries TRBV7-8 and TRBJ1-2, with a possible D match to TRBD1 (6 bases). The CDR3 is made up of 14 amino acids. V lost 5 bases and J lost 3, with 13 bases in between. Per the germline V gene, CDR1 is SGHVS and CDR2 is FQNEAQ. CDR3 sequence: CASSLRGIDYGYTF. The DNA for the CDR3 is TGTGCCAGCAGCCTCAGGGGAATTGACTATGGCTACACCTTC.